This T cell receptor beta chain was recovered during a study of CD8 T cell repertoires and HIV-1 epitope variants. About the research overall: Enriched T cells were co-cultured with equal numbers of autologous T cell-negative antigen-presenting cells.

Study-level points and caveats: No clonotypes responded to the TAALDMSHF plasma variant; five or six recognized KF9, one HW9. Eight to ten TCR beta clonotypes were antigen-specific, more than 5 apparently recognizing autologous or escape variants.

Measured with immunoSEQ multiplex PCR; TCRdb has only the in-frame clones, and not every one. The sample includes around 4,800 clones, approximately 67% of them seen just once. A remark on this clone: Its antigen is as yet unknown.

The sequenced sample was cultured CD8+ T cells derived from PBMCs. This TCR was sampled from a male donor with HIV.

The CDR3 DNA reads as TGTGCCAGCAGTTTAATAGGACCCTCAGATACGCAGTATTTT. The encoded protein is CASSLIGPSDTQYF. This sequence joins TRBV27 and TRBJ2-3, with D uncertain. Trimming removed 2 bases at V and 4 bases at J, with 10 bases between. Per germline, CDR1 MNHEY and CDR2 SMNVEV (reference sequence). The CDR3 totals 14 residues.